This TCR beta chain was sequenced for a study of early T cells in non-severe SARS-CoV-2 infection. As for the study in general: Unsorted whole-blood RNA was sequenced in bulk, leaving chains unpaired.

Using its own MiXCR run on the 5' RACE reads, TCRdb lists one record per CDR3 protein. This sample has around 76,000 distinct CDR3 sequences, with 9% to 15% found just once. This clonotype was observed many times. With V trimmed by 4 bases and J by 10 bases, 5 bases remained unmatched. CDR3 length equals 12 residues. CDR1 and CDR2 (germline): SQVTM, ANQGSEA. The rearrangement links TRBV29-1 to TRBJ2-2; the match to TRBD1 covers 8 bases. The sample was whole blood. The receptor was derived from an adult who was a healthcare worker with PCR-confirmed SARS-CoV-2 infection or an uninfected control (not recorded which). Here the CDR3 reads CSVATGGMELFF. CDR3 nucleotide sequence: TGCAGCGTTGCCACAGGGGGGATGGAGCTGTTTTTT.